The 7 T cell receptor beta chains given below trace back to one sample, sequenced in a study of monozygotic twins with inflammatory bowel disease. TCRdb reprocessed the 5' RACE reads and keeps a single row for each CDR3 protein, giving no DNA. This repertoire includes approximately 420,000 distinct CDR3 sequences. The sample comprised blood. These receptors originate from a human donor with ulcerative colitis or Crohn's disease, or a healthy co-twin of an affected twin (not recorded which).

This sequence joins TRBV7-3 and TRBJ2-7; lacking DNA, the TRBD2 call made by TCRdb goes unchecked. The CDR3 has 16 amino acids. Germline CDR1 SGHTA, CDR2 FQGTGA. The CDR3 reads CASSLQTRYLSYEQYF.

CDR3 sequence: CSASFLQETQYF. The gene calls are TRBV20-1 and TRBJ2-5. In germline, CDR1 is DFQATT, CDR2 SNEGSKA (reference sequence). The CDR3 extends over 12 amino acids.

The chain's CDR3 is CASSYGPRGDTQYF. The chain combines TRBV6-5 with TRBJ2-3; TCRdb names TRBD1, which stays unverified in the absence of DNA. The length of the CDR3 is 14 residues. The V gene's germline CDR1 is MNHEY and CDR2 SVGAGI.

V is TRBV7-8 and J is TRBJ2-7; with no DNA, the TCRdb D assignment of TRBD2 cannot be verified. There are 14 residues in the CDR3. Germline V lookup: CDR1 SGHVS, CDR2 FQNEAQ. This CDR3 reads CASSLGTSGSHLLF. Using reference TRBV7-8 and TRBJ2-7 for the parts outside the CDR3, the full variable domain is GAGVSQSPRYKVAKRGQDVALRCDPISGHVSLFWYQQALGQGPEFLTYFQNEAQLDKSGLPSDRFFAERPEGSVSTLKIQRTQQEDSAVYLCASSLGTSGSHLLFGPGTRLTVT.

This chain uses TRBV5-1 with TRBJ1-6; absent DNA, TCRdb's TRBD1 call cannot be checked. The germline CDR1 and CDR2 sequences are SGHRS and YFSETQ. The length of the CDR3 is 16 residues. The CDR3 reads CASSPGQGRTGSPLHF.

This chain joins TRBV18 and TRBJ2-3; the TRBD2 assignment by TCRdb is unverifiable without DNA. This CDR3 is 16 amino acids long. Germline CDR1 and CDR2: KGHSH and LQKENI. CDR3: CASSPLLAANTDTQYF.

This chain links TRBV3-1 with TRBJ2-3. Germline V lookup: CDR1 LGHDT, CDR2 YNNKEL (reference sequence). The CDR3 extends over 14 amino acids. CDR3 protein: CASSQGNSADTQYF.